Each of the 18 T cell receptor beta chains below was sequenced from the same sample in a study of regulatory T cells in long-lasting Graves disease. Investigators prepared the TCR beta libraries by applying iRepertoire HTBI primers and Arm-PCR of CDR3 regions. TCRdb recomputed calls from the multiplex PCR reads with MiXCR, one row per CDR3 protein. Among about 430,000 distinct CDR3 sequences listed, roughly 15% were seen once. Time point of the sample: newly diagnosed GD, antithyroid drugs for less than 3 months. RNA extracted from PBMCs served as the sequencing template. A further study also used this sample, focusing on T cells in Graves' hyperthyroidism and ophthalmopathy.

The specimen comprised peripheral blood mononuclear cells (PBMCs), sampled at new diagnosis, from a patient treated with antithyroid drugs. The origin of the receptors is a middle-aged woman with Graves disease.

This clonotype was counted ten times or more. The chain employs TRBV24-1 and TRBJ1-5; D is ambiguous. Trimming cost V 8 bases and J 10 bases, with 17 bases left between them. The CDR3 spans 13 residues. In germline, CDR1 is KGHDR, CDR2 SFDVKD. The CDR3: CATKSALVSPQHF. The CDR3 DNA follows: TGTGCCACCAAAAGCGCCCTGGTGAGCCCCCAGCATTTT.

As to this clonotype: A far more abundant clone sits one base away, making this likely a read error. Here the CDR3 omits its conserved ending phenylalanine or tryptophan, so a read error is the likely source. This sequence joins TRBV10-2 and TRBJ2-1; D is possibly TRBD2 (6 bases). The V end was cut by 7 bases, the J end by 9 bases, with 13 bases between. Per germline, CDR1 WSHSY and CDR2 SAAADI. The CDR3 is 12 residues long. The CDR3 reads CASTDSGAEQFS. The CDR3, as DNA: TGCGCCAGCACAGATAGCGGCGCTGAGCAGTTCTCC.

The rearrangement links TRBV20-1 to TRBJ2-5, with a weak D call TRBD2 (5 bases). The CDR3 runs to 15 residues. V lost 6 bases to trimming and J lost 1 base, with 18 bases between them. Looked up from germline, CDR1 is DFQATT and CDR2 is SNEGSKA (reference sequence). Here the CDR3 reads CSATLRRSGQETQYF. In nucleotides, the CDR3 is TGCAGTGCGACCCTCAGGAGGAGCGGCCAAGAGACCCAGTACTTC.

V gene TRBV6-2 or TRBV6-3 combines with J gene TRBJ2-1; TRBD1 matches at 11 bases. V dropped 4 bases and J dropped 7; count of bases not matched to a gene: 9. Looked up from germline, CDR1 is MNHEY and CDR2 is SVGEGT. This CDR3 spans 16 amino acids. The DNA for the CDR3 is TGTGCCAGCAGTTTACGGGGGACAGGGGGTTCTAATGAGCAGTTCTTC. Its protein is CASSLRGTGGSNEQFF.

In its sample, this clonotype was seen a few times. The rearrangement links TRBV27 to TRBJ1-5, with D perhaps TRBD1 (5 bases). The CDR3 spans 13 residues. V was cut by 4 bases and J by 9 bases, with 13 bases left in between. Germline CDR1 reads MNHEY; CDR2 reads SMNVEV (reference sequence). This CDR3 is CASSWDRYRPQHF. In DNA form, the CDR3 reads TGTGCCAGCAGTTGGGACCGCTATCGGCCCCAGCATTTT.

This clonotype came up many times. The chain links TRBV11-3 to TRBJ2-1, with D tentatively TRBD1 (5 bases). The CDR3 length is 16 residues. Germline values: CDR1 SGHNT, CDR2 YENEEA. Deletions cut 3 bases from V and 3 bases from J, with 15 bases between. In DNA, the CDR3 is TGTGCCAGCAGCTTGGGTTGGCCCCAGGGCTACAATGAGCAGTTCTTC. It yields the protein CASSLGWPQGYNEQFF. Full variable domain (outside the CDR3, taken from reference TRBV11-3 and TRBJ2-1): EAGVVQSPRYKIIEKKQPVAFWCNPISGHNTLYWYLQNLGQGPELLIRYENEEAVDDSQLPKDRFSAERLKGVDSTLKIQPAELGDSAVYLCASSLGWPQGYNEQFFGPGTRLTVL.

This clonotype was found many times. This rearrangement joins TRBV18 to TRBJ2-3; possibly TRBD1 for D (6 bases). The germline V and J ends were trimmed by 2 bases and 4 bases, with 7 bases remaining between them. The CDR3 is made up of 13 amino acids. CDR1 and CDR2 (germline): KGHSH, LQKENI. The CDR3 loop is CASSPTGPDTQYF. CDR3 nucleotides: TGTGCCAGCTCACCAACAGGGCCAGATACGCAGTATTTT.

This clonotype was observed many times. The V and J genes are TRBV20-1 and TRBJ2-7; D may be TRBD1 (6 bases). Between the trimmed V and J ends, which lost 4 bases and 2 bases, there was a span of 9 bases. The CDR3 covers 12 residues. CDR1 and CDR2 (germline): DFQATT, SNEGSKA (reference sequence). This CDR3 reads CSATDSPYEQYF. The CDR3 DNA reads TGCAGTGCTACGGACAGTCCCTACGAGCAGTACTTC.

This clonotype was recorded at least ten times. This chain connects TRBV5-1 to TRBJ1-2, with D perhaps TRBD1 (5 bases). V was trimmed by 0 bases and J by 6 bases, leaving 21 bases between them. Germline V gene sequence: CDR1 SGHRS, CDR2 YFSETQ. This CDR3 spans 17 amino acids. CDR3 sequence reads: CASSLEAGITTTHGYTF. As DNA, the CDR3 is TGCGCCAGCAGCTTGGAGGCAGGGATTACCACAACACATGGCTACACCTTC.

The chain is built from TRBV20-1 and TRBJ2-3; 7 bases map to TRBD2. The CDR3 is 15 amino acids. Germline-derived CDR1 and CDR2 are DFQATT and SNEGSKA (reference sequence). The trim removed 6 bases at V and 3 bases at J, leaving 12 bases unmatched. CDR3 sequence reads: CSALSGLAATDTQYF. CDR3 coding DNA: TGCAGTGCCTTGAGCGGGCTAGCGGCAACAGATACGCAGTATTTT.

This clonotype was recorded once. The chain employs TRBV7-9 and TRBJ2-2; no reliable D call. Trimming cost V 5 bases and J 0 bases, with 10 bases left between them. Germline CDR1 SEHNR, CDR2 FQNEAQ (reference sequence). This CDR3 comprises 15 residues. The CDR3 loop is CASSLNGPNTGELFF. For the CDR3, the DNA is TGTGCCAGCAGCCTCAACGGGCCGAACACCGGGGAGCTGTTTTTT.

In its sample, this clonotype was seen a few times. The V and J genes are TRBV7-9 and TRBJ1-4, with D unresolved. CDR1 SEHNR and CDR2 FQNEAQ come from the germline V gene (reference sequence). CDR3 length: 15 amino acids. Trimming shortened V by 11 bases and J by 0 bases, and 16 bases separated the two germline ends. The CDR3 sequence: CAGSSSRTTNEKLFF. In nucleotides, the CDR3 is TGTGCCGGATCCAGTAGCAGGACAACTAATGAAAAACTGTTTTTT. Full variable domain (remainder filled in from reference TRBV7-9 and TRBJ1-4): DTGVSQNPRHKITKRGQNVTFRCDPISEHNRLYWYRQTLGQGPEFLTYFQNEAQLEKSRLLSDRFSAERPKGSFSTLEIQRTEQGDSAMYLCAGSSSRTTNEKLFFGSGTQLSVL.

This clonotype showed up many times. This chain uses TRBV29-1 with TRBJ2-5; possible D gene TRBD2, 5 bases. The CDR3 covers 12 residues. The germline gives CDR1 SQVTM, CDR2 ANQGSEA. V lost 2 bases, J lost 5 bases, and 9 bases lay in between. CDR3 region: CSVESGRETQYF. CDR3 nucleotide sequence: TGCAGCGTTGAATCGGGAAGGGAGACCCAGTACTTC.

V usage is TRBV19 and J usage is TRBJ1-2, with D perhaps TRBD1 (5 bases). There are 16 residues in the CDR3. CDR1 is LNHDA and CDR2 is SQIVND in the germline V gene (reference sequence). The V gene lost 3 bases and the J gene lost 0 bases, with 14 bases spanning the gap. The CDR3 spells CASSIGGAGANYGYTF. CDR3 DNA sequence: TGTGCCAGTAGTATTGGGGGAGCCGGAGCTAACTATGGCTACACCTTC.

The chain links TRBV30 to TRBJ1-6, with 11 bases that match TRBD1. V trimming: 2 bases; J trimming: 9 bases; junction bases outside the gene matches: 6. CDR3 length: 15 amino acids. Germline CDR1 is GTSNPN and CDR2 is SVGIG (reference sequence). The CDR3 reads CAWSREDRGRSPLHF. CDR3 coding DNA: TGTGCCTGGAGTAGAGAGGACAGGGGGCGTTCACCCCTCCACTTT.

In this sample, this clonotype turned up many times. The chain is built from TRBV29-1 and TRBJ2-3, with 7 bases identical to TRBD2. CDR1 is SQVTM, CDR2 ANQGSEA, per germline. The CDR3 has 16 residues. V shed 2 bases, J shed 2 bases, and the junction held 10 bases outside the gene matches. CDR3 loop: CSVESLAVGNTDTQYF. The CDR3, as DNA: TGCAGCGTTGAATCCCTAGCGGTTGGGAACACAGATACGCAGTATTTT.

About this clonotype: At one end the junction does not follow the germline gene, possibly because of a read error. The J gene is TRBJ2-3, the V gene TRBV27; possible D gene TRBD2, 5 bases. CDR3 size: 10 residues. Per the germline V gene, CDR1 is MNHEY and CDR2 is SMNVEV (reference sequence). CDR3 in DNA: TGTGCCAGCGGACCGGGATTATCGATTTTT. Residues: CASGPGLSIF.

This clonotype was counted ten times or more. V and J are TRBV28 and TRBJ1-5; the match to TRBD1 covers 10 bases. This CDR3 spans 18 amino acids. The germline gives CDR1 MDHEN, CDR2 SYDVKM. The junction had 11 bases not matched to a gene; V was cut back by 6 bases and J by 0 bases. CDR3: CASSDGRQGAISNQPQHF. The CDR3, as DNA: TGTGCCAGCAGCGACGGAAGACAGGGGGCCATTAGCAATCAGCCCCAGCATTTT.